A single sample is the source of the 4 T cell receptor beta chains below, sequenced in a study of post-analysis software for immune sequencing data. Overall study results and limits: Five or six TRBV segments were significantly more frequent in patients than in controls. TRBV5-6, TRBV5-1 and TRBV20-1 were among these segments.

These receptors have no identified antigens. Presence of unique molecular identifiers characterized the TCR beta cDNA libraries. One entry per CDR3 protein results from TCRdb running MiXCR on the PCR reads. The sample yields about 800,000 distinct CDR3 sequences, about 27% seen once. The source material was blood. The receptors stem from a girl aged 10 to 17 with multiple sclerosis.

The chain employs TRBV4-1 and TRBJ2-2; perhaps TRBD2 as D (7 bases). V was trimmed by 0 bases and J by 5 bases, leaving 16 bases between them. Looked up from germline, CDR1 is MGHRA and CDR2 is YSYEKL. This CDR3 has 17 amino acids. In nucleotides, the CDR3 is TGCGCCAGCAGCCAAGAAGGGGGGGGGCGGTTTACCGGGGAGCTGTTTTTT. Its protein is CASSQEGGGRFTGELFF.

This chain joins TRBV27 and TRBJ2-3; the match to TRBD1 covers 7 bases. The CDR3 runs to 22 residues. V trimming: 7 bases; J trimming: 3 bases; junction bases outside the gene matches: 31. The V gene's germline CDR1 is MNHEY and CDR2 SMNVEV (reference sequence). CDR3 protein: CASTRLRLIPPEEQGRTDTQYF. Here the CDR3 DNA reads TGTGCCAGCACCCGCCTTCGACTCATCCCCCCGGAGGAACAGGGGCGGACAGATACGCAGTATTTT.

The V and J genes are TRBV5-5 and TRBJ1-1; no reliable D call. V dropped 6 bases and J dropped 8 bases, with 8 bases sitting between them. Per germline, CDR1 SGHKS and CDR2 YYEKEE (reference sequence). The CDR3 totals 10 residues. The CDR3 DNA is TGTGCCAGCACCCGGGTCGAAGCTTTCTTT. Amino acids: CASTRVEAFF.

This chain connects TRBV12-3 or TRBV12-4 to TRBJ1-2, with D unclear. With 4 bases removed from V and 6 bases from J, the gap between germline ends came to 9 bases. The CDR3 loop spans 12 amino acids. The chain's CDR3 is CASSSSGDGYTF. CDR3 nucleotide sequence: TGTGCCAGCAGTTCTTCCGGGGATGGCTACACCTTC.